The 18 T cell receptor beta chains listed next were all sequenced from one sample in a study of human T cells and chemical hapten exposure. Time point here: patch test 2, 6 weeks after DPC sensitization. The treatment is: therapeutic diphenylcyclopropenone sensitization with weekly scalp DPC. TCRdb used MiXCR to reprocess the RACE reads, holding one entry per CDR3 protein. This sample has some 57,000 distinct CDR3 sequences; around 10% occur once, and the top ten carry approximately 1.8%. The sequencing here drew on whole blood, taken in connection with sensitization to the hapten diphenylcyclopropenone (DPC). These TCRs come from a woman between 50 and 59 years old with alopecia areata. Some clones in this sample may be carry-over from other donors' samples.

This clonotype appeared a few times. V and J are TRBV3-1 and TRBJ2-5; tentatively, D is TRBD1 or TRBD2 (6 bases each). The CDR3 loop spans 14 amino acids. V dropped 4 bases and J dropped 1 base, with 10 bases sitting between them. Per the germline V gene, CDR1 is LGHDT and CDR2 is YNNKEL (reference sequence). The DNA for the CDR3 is TGTGCCAGCAGCCTGAGGGGGGCCCAAGAGACCCAGTACTTC. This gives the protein CASSLRGAQETQYF.

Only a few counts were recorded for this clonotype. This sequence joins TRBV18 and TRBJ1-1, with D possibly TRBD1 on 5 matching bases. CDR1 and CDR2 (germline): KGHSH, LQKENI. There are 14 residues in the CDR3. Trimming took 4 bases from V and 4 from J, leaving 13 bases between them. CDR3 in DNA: TGTGCCAGCTCACAAGAGGGGTCTACCACTGAAGCTTTCTTT. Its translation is CASSQEGSTTEAFF.

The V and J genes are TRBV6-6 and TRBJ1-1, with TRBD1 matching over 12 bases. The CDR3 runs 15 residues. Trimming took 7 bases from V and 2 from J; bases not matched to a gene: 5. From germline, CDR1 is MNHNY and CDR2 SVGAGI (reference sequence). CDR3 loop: CASKWDRGRNTEAFF. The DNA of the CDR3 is TGTGCCAGCAAATGGGACAGGGGGCGCAACACTGAAGCTTTCTTT.

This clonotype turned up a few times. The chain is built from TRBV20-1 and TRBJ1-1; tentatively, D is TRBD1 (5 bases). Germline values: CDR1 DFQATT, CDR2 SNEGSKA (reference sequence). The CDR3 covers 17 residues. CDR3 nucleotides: TGCAGCCCCGGGGGGGATCCGCCGGAATGGATGAACACTGAAGCTTTCTTT. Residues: CSPGGDPPEWMNTEAFF.

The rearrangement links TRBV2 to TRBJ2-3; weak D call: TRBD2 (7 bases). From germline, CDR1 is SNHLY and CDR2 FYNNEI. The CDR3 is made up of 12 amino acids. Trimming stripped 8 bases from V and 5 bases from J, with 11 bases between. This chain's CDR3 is CASWGGLDTQYF. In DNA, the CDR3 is TGTGCCAGCTGGGGGGGCCTAGATACGCAGTATTTT.

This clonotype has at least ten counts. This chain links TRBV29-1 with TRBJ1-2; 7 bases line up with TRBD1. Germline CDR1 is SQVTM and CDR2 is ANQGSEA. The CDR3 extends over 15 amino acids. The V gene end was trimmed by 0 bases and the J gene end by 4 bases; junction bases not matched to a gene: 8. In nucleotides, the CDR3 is TGCAGCGTTGAAGATCCAAAGGGGGCGGGCTATGGCTACACCTTC. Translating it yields CSVEDPKGAGYGYTF.

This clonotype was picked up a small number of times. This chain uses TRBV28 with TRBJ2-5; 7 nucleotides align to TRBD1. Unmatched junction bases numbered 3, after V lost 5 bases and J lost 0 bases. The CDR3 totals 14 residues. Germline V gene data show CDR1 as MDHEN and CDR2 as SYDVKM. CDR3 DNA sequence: TGTGCCAGCAGTGTCAGGGGGTACCAAGAGACCCAGTACTTC. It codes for CASSVRGYQETQYF.

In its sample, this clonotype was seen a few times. This CDR3 reads CASSLIPGYRDRDTEAFF. For the CDR3, the DNA is TGTGCCAGCAGTCTAATCCCCGGATATCGGGACAGGGACACTGAAGCTTTCTTT. The V and J genes are TRBV28 and TRBJ1-1; 9 nucleotides line up with TRBD1. Per the germline V gene, CDR1 is MDHEN and CDR2 is SYDVKM. CDR3 size: 18 residues. Trimming cost V 5 bases and J 3 bases; bases outside gene matches: 16.

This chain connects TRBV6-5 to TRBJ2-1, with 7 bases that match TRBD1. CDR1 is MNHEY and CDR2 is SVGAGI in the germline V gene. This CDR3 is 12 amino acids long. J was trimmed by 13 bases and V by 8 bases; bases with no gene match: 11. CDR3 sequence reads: CASGDRDRPQFF. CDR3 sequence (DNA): TGTGCCAGCGGGGACCGGGACAGACCTCAGTTCTTC.

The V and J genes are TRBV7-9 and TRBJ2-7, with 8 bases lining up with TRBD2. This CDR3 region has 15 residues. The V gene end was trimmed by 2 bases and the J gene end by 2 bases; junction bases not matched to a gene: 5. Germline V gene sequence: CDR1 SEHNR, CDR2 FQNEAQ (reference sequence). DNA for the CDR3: TGTGCCAGCAGCTTACGAACTAGCGGTACCTACGAGCAGTACTTC. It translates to CASSLRTSGTYEQYF.

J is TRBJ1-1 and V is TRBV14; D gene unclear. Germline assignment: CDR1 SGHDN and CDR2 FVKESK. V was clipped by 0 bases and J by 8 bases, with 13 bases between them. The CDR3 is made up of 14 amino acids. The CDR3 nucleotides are TGTGCCAGCAGCCAAGAGGGCTGGGCGAGAGAAGCTTTCTTT. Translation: CASSQEGWAREAFF.

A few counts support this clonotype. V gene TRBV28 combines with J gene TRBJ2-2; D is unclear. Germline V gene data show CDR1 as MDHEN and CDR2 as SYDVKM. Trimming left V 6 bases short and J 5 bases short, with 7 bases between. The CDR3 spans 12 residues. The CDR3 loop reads CASRERTGELFF. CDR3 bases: TGTGCCAGCAGGGAGAGGACCGGGGAGCTGTTTTTT.

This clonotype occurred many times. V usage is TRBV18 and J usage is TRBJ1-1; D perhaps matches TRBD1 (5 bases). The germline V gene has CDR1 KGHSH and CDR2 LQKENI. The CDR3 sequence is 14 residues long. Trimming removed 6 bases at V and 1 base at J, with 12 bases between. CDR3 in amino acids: CASSPGLSNTEAFF. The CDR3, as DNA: TGTGCCAGCTCGCCGGGACTGTCGAACACTGAAGCTTTCTTT.

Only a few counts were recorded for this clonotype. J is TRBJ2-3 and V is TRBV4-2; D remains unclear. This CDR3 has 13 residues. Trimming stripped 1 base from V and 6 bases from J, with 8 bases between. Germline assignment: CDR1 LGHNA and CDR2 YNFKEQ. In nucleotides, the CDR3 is TGTGCCAGCAGCCAAGCGTTGCGGGATACGCAGTATTTT. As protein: CASSQALRDTQYF.

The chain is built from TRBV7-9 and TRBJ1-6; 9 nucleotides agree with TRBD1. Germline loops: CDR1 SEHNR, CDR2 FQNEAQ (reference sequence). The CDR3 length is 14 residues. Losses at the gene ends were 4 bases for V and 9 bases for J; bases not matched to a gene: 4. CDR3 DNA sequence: TGTGCCAGCAGCTACGACAGGGGGAGTTCACCCCTCCACTTT. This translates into CASSYDRGSSPLHF.

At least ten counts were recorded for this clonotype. CDR3: CASSYLWVNTEAFF. The CDR3 DNA reads TGTGCCAGCAGTTACTTGTGGGTGAACACTGAAGCTTTCTTT. The chain joins TRBV6-2 or TRBV6-3 to TRBJ1-1; D is uncertain. The CDR3 sequence is 14 residues long. Trimming cost V 1 base and J 0 bases, with 6 bases left between them. In germline, CDR1 is MNHEY, CDR2 SVGEGT.

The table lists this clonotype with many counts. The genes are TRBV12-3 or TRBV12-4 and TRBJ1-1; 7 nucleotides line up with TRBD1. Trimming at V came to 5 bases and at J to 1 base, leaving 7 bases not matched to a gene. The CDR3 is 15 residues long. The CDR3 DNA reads TGTGCCAGCAGTGCCCTGACAGGGACGAACACTGAAGCTTTCTTT. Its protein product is CASSALTGTNTEAFF.

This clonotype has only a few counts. The CDR3 bases are TGTGCCACAACGCCGGGACAGGGTTCCAATCAGCCCCAGCATTTT. This codes for CATTPGQGSNQPQHF. V and J are TRBV19 and TRBJ1-5, with 9 bases that match TRBD1. This CDR3 is built from 15 residues. Trimming at V came to 10 bases and at J to 3 bases, leaving 10 bases not matched to a gene. Germline loops: CDR1 LNHDA, CDR2 SQIVND (reference sequence).